This T cell receptor (beta chain) derives from a study of T cells in Graves' hyperthyroidism and ophthalmopathy. On the study more broadly: Peripheral blood sampling occurred at initial diagnosis, before any treatment.

The CDR3 consists of 14 residues. Germline V lookup: CDR1 DFQATT, CDR2 SNEGSKA (reference sequence). V lost 0 bases and J lost 5, with 10 bases in between. This clonotype turned up a few times. What it binds is not known. General study findings and limits: The blood repertoire included most of the expanded thyroid clonotypes above 0.001.

Amplified TCR beta CDR3 regions came from RNA transcripts. The primer set for the first-round RT-PCR of the TCR CDR3 was HTBI. Each CDR3 protein gets one entry after TCRdb re-called the multiplex PCR reads with MiXCR. This sample has about 560,000 distinct CDR3 sequences, with around 15% found just once. The TCR comes from a woman between 18 and 29 years old with Graves' hyperthyroidism. The sequencing input was blood. The V gene is TRBV20-1, the J gene TRBJ2-2; either TRBD1 or TRBD2 may fit D (5 bases each). The CDR3 is CSARDWDQTGELFF. The CDR3 DNA sequence: TGCAGTGCTAGAGATTGGGACCAGACCGGGGAGCTGTTTTTT.